The next 25 T cell receptor beta chains were all read from a single sample in a study of cytomegalovirus exposure and HLA in healthy donors. PCR employed 60 Vbeta and 13 Jbeta primers. The table came from immunoSEQ multiplex PCR; TCRdb's copy has only in-frame clones and leaves some out. The sample includes over 130,000 clones, 70% to 90% of them seen just once. Sample: PBMCs. All receptors derive from a middle-aged woman in good health and CMV-seronegative.

The rearrangement links TRBV7-2 to TRBJ2-1; TRBD2 might be the D (6 bases). CDR1 SGHTA and CDR2 FQGNSA come from the germline V gene. Trimming pared 4 bases from V and 11 bases from J, leaving 12 bases between. CDR3 size: 12 residues. The CDR3 bases are TGTGCCAGCAGCTCGGGGGAACTAAAGCAGTTCTTC. Amino acid sequence: CASSSGELKQFF.

The chain uses TRBV5-5 and TRBJ2-7; possibly TRBD2 for D (6 bases). The CDR3 contains 16 residues. Trimming removed 0 bases at V and 0 bases at J, with 13 bases between. Germline values: CDR1 SGHKS, CDR2 YYEKEE (reference sequence). CDR3 residues: CASSLAAGTPSYEQYF. For the CDR3, the DNA is TGTGCCAGCAGCTTGGCCGCGGGGACCCCCTCCTACGAGCAGTACTTC.

This chain links TRBV11-3 with TRBJ2-1; 8 nucleotides agree with TRBD2. CDR3 length: 16 amino acids. V lost 5 bases and J lost 5; bases outside the gene matches: 11. The germline gives CDR1 SGHNT, CDR2 YENEEA. The CDR3 DNA is TGTGCCAGCAGCCAACGGAGCGGGAGCCGGGACAATGAGCAGTTCTTC. Translated: CASSQRSGSRDNEQFF.

The chain carries TRBV5-3 and TRBJ2-5; 13 bases are a match to TRBD2. TRBV5-3 is labeled an ORF, and its function is uncertain. The V gene end was trimmed by 4 bases and the J gene end by 3 bases; junction bases not matched to a gene: 9. The CDR3 loop spans 17 amino acids. CDR3 DNA sequence: TGTGCCAGAAGCACTCTTCGACTAGCGGGAGGAAAAGAGACCCAGTACTTC. It is translated as CARSTLRLAGGKETQYF.

For the CDR3, the DNA is TGCGCCAGCAGCTTGGGAATTGGACAGGGCTACAATGAGCAGTTCTTC. It yields the protein CASSLGIGQGYNEQFF. The rearrangement joins TRBV5-1 to TRBJ2-1; 8 bases are shared with TRBD1. J was trimmed by 3 bases and V by 0 bases; bases with no gene match: 5. This CDR3 contains 16 residues. CDR1 is SGHRS and CDR2 is YFSETQ in the germline V gene.

The rearrangement uses TRBV27 and TRBJ2-5; maybe TRBD2 (6 bases). The CDR3 covers 13 residues. Germline loops: CDR1 MNHEY, CDR2 SMNVEV (reference sequence). The V and J ends lost 6 bases and 5 bases respectively, with 13 bases between them. DNA for the CDR3: TGTGCCAGCAGGCAGGCGGCGGGGGAGACCCAGTACTTC. This translates into CASRQAAGETQYF.

The V call is TRBV5-1, the J call TRBJ1-1; 9 bases match TRBD1. Germline values: CDR1 SGHRS, CDR2 YFSETQ. This CDR3 is 14 amino acids long. J was trimmed by 4 bases and V by 1 base; bases with no gene match: 2. The chain's CDR3 is CASSLTGGLTEAFF. The CDR3 bases are TGCGCCAGCAGCTTGACAGGGGGCCTCACTGAAGCTTTCTTT.

The chain joins TRBV28 to TRBJ2-1; D is uncertain. Germline assignment: CDR1 MDHEN and CDR2 SYDVKM. With 3 bases removed from V and 1 base from J, the gap between germline ends came to 10 bases. This CDR3 has 15 amino acids. This CDR3 reads CASSLIGVSYNEQFF. The CDR3 nucleotides read TGTGCCAGCAGTTTGATAGGAGTTTCCTACAATGAGCAGTTCTTC. Together with reference TRBV28 and TRBJ2-1, the CDR3 gives the full variable domain: DVKVTQSSRYLVKRTGEKVFLECVQDMDHENMFWYRQDPGLGLRLIYFSYDVKMKEKGDIPEGYSVSREKKERFSLILESASTNQTSMYLCASSLIGVSYNEQFFGPGTRLTVL.

The CDR3 loop reads CASSPGVRGANQPQHF. The CDR3 nucleotides read TGTGCCAGCTCACCAGGAGTCAGGGGAGCAAATCAGCCCCAGCATTTT. This rearrangement joins TRBV18 to TRBJ1-5; TRBD1 might be the D (6 bases). CDR3 length equals 16 residues. Per the germline V gene, CDR1 is KGHSH and CDR2 is LQKENI. Deletions cut 2 bases from V and 4 bases from J, with 15 bases between.

The rearrangement links TRBV2 to TRBJ2-2, with 8 bases matching TRBD2. Germline lookup yields CDR1 SNHLY and CDR2 FYNNEI. The CDR3 is made up of 14 amino acids. V shed 4 bases and J 5 bases; nucleotides not matched to a gene: 3. The CDR3 nucleotides read TGTGCCAGCAGTGTCCGGGAGGGGACCGGGGAGCTGTTTTTT. Amino acid sequence: CASSVREGTGELFF.

V usage is TRBV6-6 and J usage is TRBJ2-3; no clear D. CDR1 and CDR2 (germline): MNHNY, SVGAGI (reference sequence). Trimming cost V 2 bases and J 1 base, with 4 bases left between them. The CDR3 has 13 amino acids. Here the CDR3 DNA reads TGTGCCAGCAGTTACCAGGGCACAGATACGCAGTATTTT. It codes for CASSYQGTDTQYF.

This chain connects TRBV5-1 to TRBJ1-4, with TRBD1 identical over 9 bases. J was trimmed by 8 bases and V by 4 bases; bases with no gene match: 6. Germline V gene lookup returns CDR1 SGHRS and CDR2 YFSETQ. This CDR3 spans 14 amino acids. The CDR3 sequence is CASSRTGVGEKLFF. The CDR3, as DNA: TGCGCCAGCAGCAGGACAGGGGTAGGGGAAAAACTGTTTTTT.

This chain connects TRBV6-5 to TRBJ1-1, with TRBD1 matching over 7 bases. The CDR3 is made up of 11 amino acids. Germline V gene data show CDR1 as MNHEY and CDR2 as SVGAGI. Germline trimming cut 6 bases from V and 8 bases from J; bases unmatched to any gene: 3. CDR3 DNA sequence: TGTGCCAGCAGGATGGACAGGGAAGCTTTCTTT. It specifies CASRMDREAFF.

The chain carries TRBV11-2 and TRBJ1-3, with D tentatively TRBD1 (5 bases). V lost 3 bases, J lost 4 bases, and 16 bases lay in between. This CDR3 has 16 residues. Germline V gene lookup returns CDR1 SGHAT and CDR2 FQNNGV. The CDR3 coding sequence is TGTGCCAGCAGCTTGCCCGGGCAGGGAGGCGGAAACACCATATATTTT. Amino acid sequence: CASSLPGQGGGNTIYF.

This clone is a singleton in its sample. V usage is TRBV2 and J usage is TRBJ2-3; TRBD2 matches at 8 bases. J lost 5 bases, V lost 0 bases, and 13 bases had no gene match. The germline V gene has CDR1 SNHLY and CDR2 FYNNEI. The CDR3 length is 18 residues. CDR3 in amino acids: CASSEASGDGRARDTQYF. CDR3 bases: TGTGCCAGCAGTGAAGCGAGTGGGGACGGGAGGGCCAGAGATACGCAGTATTTT.

The genes are TRBV5-4 and TRBJ2-1, with D maybe TRBD1 (6 bases). From germline, CDR1 is SGHNT and CDR2 YYREEE (reference sequence). V was clipped by 3 bases and J by 1 base, with 14 bases between them. This CDR3 region has 16 residues. CDR3 sequence: CASSSPPQGSYNEQFF. CDR3 DNA: TGTGCCAGCAGCTCACCCCCACAGGGTTCCTACAATGAGCAGTTCTTC.

This chain joins TRBV6-6 and TRBJ1-1, with D perhaps matching TRBD1 (6 bases). The CDR3 sequence is 14 residues long. Trimming cost V 4 bases and J 4 bases, with 13 bases left between them. Germline values: CDR1 MNHNY, CDR2 SVGAGI (reference sequence). DNA for the CDR3: TGTGCCAGCAGTTTAGAGGGGGAAGTCACTGAAGCTTTCTTT. Translated: CASSLEGEVTEAFF.

The chain couples TRBV2 to TRBJ1-3; TRBD1 matches 7 bases. This CDR3 region has 16 residues. V was clipped by 4 bases and J by 0 bases; unmatched bases: 6. Germline lookup yields CDR1 SNHLY and CDR2 FYNNEI. The CDR3 region is CASSVQGILSGNTIYF. The DNA for the CDR3 is TGTGCCAGCAGTGTACAGGGGATCCTCTCTGGAAACACCATATATTTT.

This chain uses TRBV6-5 with TRBJ1-1; 9 positions agree with TRBD1. CDR3 length: 12 residues. Germline CDR1 MNHEY, CDR2 SVGAGI. After removal of 3 bases from V and 11 bases from J, the junction contained 4 bases not matched to a gene. The chain's CDR3 is CASSYDRGYAFF. The CDR3 DNA follows: TGTGCCAGCAGTTATGACAGGGGGTACGCTTTCTTT.

This clone was counted between two and nine times. CDR3 residues: CASSLDLAGSYEQYF. CDR3 sequence (DNA): TGTGCCAGCAGCTTGGACCTAGCGGGATCGTACGAGCAGTACTTC. The J gene is TRBJ2-7, the V gene TRBV5-4; 9 nucleotides agree with TRBD2. J was trimmed by 4 bases and V by 0 bases; bases with no gene match: 5. Germline V gene sequence: CDR1 SGHNT, CDR2 YYREEE (reference sequence). The CDR3 is 15 residues long.

The chain joins TRBV7-9 to TRBJ2-7; D is uncertain. Deletions cut 4 bases from V and 2 bases from J, with 18 bases between. Germline V CDR1 and CDR2: SEHNR, FQNEAQ (reference sequence). This CDR3 is built from 16 residues. CDR3 region: CASSSPFGQVAYEQYF. The CDR3 nucleotides are TGTGCCAGCAGCTCCCCCTTTGGGCAGGTGGCCTACGAGCAGTACTTC.

The chain combines TRBV5-1 with TRBJ2-1; 9 bases match TRBD1. The CDR3 is 13 residues long. The trim removed 0 bases at V and 8 bases at J, leaving 0 bases unmatched. CDR1 SGHRS and CDR2 YFSETQ come from the germline V gene. The CDR3 sequence is CASSLGQGDEQFF. CDR3 sequence (DNA): TGCGCCAGCAGCTTGGGACAGGGGGATGAGCAGTTCTTC.

V gene TRBV30 combines with J gene TRBJ2-5; the D gene is possibly TRBD1 (6 bases). CDR3 length: 12 residues. Germline assignment: CDR1 GTSNPN and CDR2 SVGIG (reference sequence). Trimming pared 5 bases from V and 2 bases from J, leaving 9 bases between. The chain's CDR3 is CAWGGRQETQYF. In DNA, the CDR3 is TGTGCCTGGGGGGGCAGACAAGAGACCCAGTACTTC.

This clone was seen a single time. The chain couples TRBV5-1 to TRBJ1-1; D is possibly TRBD1 (6 bases). This CDR3 is built from 15 residues. Germline CDR1 reads SGHRS; CDR2 reads YFSETQ. V was clipped by 0 bases and J by 0 bases, with 9 bases between them. DNA for the CDR3: TGCGCCAGCAGCTTGGGCGGGGGCATGAACACTGAAGCTTTCTTT. Translated: CASSLGGGMNTEAFF.

The chain uses TRBV7-9 and TRBJ2-5; the D gene is possibly TRBD1 (5 bases). TRBJ2-7 explains the end of the DNA better; the J call may be wrong. This CDR3 has 12 residues. Germline CDR1 is SEHNR and CDR2 is FQNEAQ (reference sequence). In nucleotides, the CDR3 is TGTGCCAGCAGACGTACAGGCGACGAGCAGTACTTC. It is translated as CASRRTGDEQYF.